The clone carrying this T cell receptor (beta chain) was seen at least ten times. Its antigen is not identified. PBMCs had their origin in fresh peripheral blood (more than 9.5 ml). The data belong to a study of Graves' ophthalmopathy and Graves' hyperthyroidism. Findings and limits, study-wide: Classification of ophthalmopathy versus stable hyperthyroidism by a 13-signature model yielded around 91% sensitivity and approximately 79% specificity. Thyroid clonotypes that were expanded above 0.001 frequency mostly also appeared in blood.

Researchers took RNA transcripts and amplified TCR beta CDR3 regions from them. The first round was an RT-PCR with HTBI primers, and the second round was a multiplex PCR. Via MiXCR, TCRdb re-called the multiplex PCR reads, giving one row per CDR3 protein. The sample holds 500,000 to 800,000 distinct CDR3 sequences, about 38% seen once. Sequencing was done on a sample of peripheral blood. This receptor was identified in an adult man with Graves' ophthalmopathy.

CDR3 amino acids: CASSFGTDVQSPLHF. The CDR3 bases are TGTGCCAGCAGTTTCGGGACGGATGTCCAATCACCCCTCCACTTT. The chain links TRBV12-3 or TRBV12-4 to TRBJ1-6; a possible D gene is TRBD1 (5 bases). Trimming removed 3 bases from V and 10 bases from J, with 16 bases in between. This CDR3 has 15 amino acids.